Below are 10 T cell receptor beta chains sequenced from a single sample in a study of T cells in women clearing cervical HPV infection. Here immunoSEQ multiplex PCR was the method, and the copy in TCRdb shows in-frame clones only, minus some. The table counts about 39,000 clones; less than 6% lies in the top ten. Sequencing was carried out using blood buffy coat. These receptors originate from a woman between 18 and 75 years old with a cervical HPV16 infection that either progressed to CIN3+ or cleared (not recorded which).

This chain's CDR3 is CASSQGAVNEQFF. The sequenced CDR3 bases are TGTGCCAGCAGCCAAGGAGCGGTCAATGAG. The rearrangement joins TRBV14 to TRBJ2-1; D perhaps matches TRBD2 (5 bases). Read sequence stops 3 residues before the CDR3 end, and the germline J gene provides the missing end. The V end was cut by 1 base, the J end by 6 bases, with 7 bases between. This CDR3 contains 13 residues. The V gene's germline CDR1 is SGHDN and CDR2 FVKESK.

Of note for this clone: With the read ending 3 residues before the CDR3 end, the germline J gene is used to fill in that end. The chain recombines TRBV7-2 with TRBJ2-1; D is unresolved. Germline loops: CDR1 SGHTA, CDR2 FQGNSA. The CDR3 is made up of 13 amino acids. Trimming stripped 5 bases from V and 8 bases from J, with 13 bases between. The sequenced CDR3 bases are TGTGCCAGCAGCCCCGTTGATGTAGATGAG. Translation gives CASSPVDVDE. In full, the CDR3 is CASSPVDVDEQFF.

As for this clone: The read is 3 residues too short to cover the CDR3 end, so that end is filled in from the germline J gene. This chain links TRBV29-1 with TRBJ2-7, with 8 positions matching TRBD2. Germline lookup yields CDR1 SQVTM and CDR2 ANQGSEA. The CDR3 totals 13 residues. With 7 bases clipped from V and 2 bases from J, the junction kept 7 bases outside the gene matches. The CDR3 loop is CSAKTSETYEQYF. The CDR3 DNA, read in part, is TGCAGCGCAAAGACTAGCGAAACCTACGAG.

To note about this clone: The read stops 3 residues short of the end of the CDR3; the missing end is completed from the germline J gene. The V and J genes are TRBV29-1 and TRBJ1-4; 12 nucleotides align to TRBD1. The CDR3 is 15 residues long. Per germline, CDR1 SQVTM and CDR2 ANQGSEA. The ends lost 4 bases at V and 7 bases at J; junction bases unmatched: 7. The part of the CDR3 DNA that was read is TGCAGCGTTGTTGGGACAGGGGGCGAGGGTGAAAAA. Its protein is CSVVGTGGEGEK. The CDR3 in full is CSVVGTGGEGEKLFF. The variable domain in full, with the rest retrieved from reference TRBV29-1 and TRBJ1-4, is SAVISQKPSRDICQRGTSLTIQCQVDSQVTMMFWYRQQPGQSLTLIATANQGSEATYESGFVIDKFPISRPNLTFSTLTVSNMSPEDSSIYLCSVVGTGGEGEKLFFGSGTQLSVL.

For this clone: Read sequence stops 3 residues before the CDR3 end, and the germline J gene provides the missing end. The chain is built from TRBV2 and TRBJ2-7; D not certain. The CDR3 has 14 amino acids. CDR1 and CDR2 (germline): SNHLY, FYNNEI. The V end lost 2 bases, the J end lost 5 bases, and 13 bases lay between the germline ends. The part of the CDR3 DNA that was read is TGTGCCAGCAGTGAAAGGCCCTCAACCCACGAG. It yields the protein CASSERPSTHE. The CDR3 in full is CASSERPSTHEQYF.

In regard to this clone: The DNA ends 3 residues before the CDR3 does, and the rest of the CDR3 is filled in from the germline J gene. The J gene is TRBJ1-1, the V gene TRBV6-1, with TRBD1 matching over 7 bases. V lost 2 bases, J lost 3 bases, and 9 bases stayed unmatched. The CDR3 loop spans 16 amino acids. Per the germline V gene, CDR1 is MNHNS and CDR2 is SASEGT. Incomplete CDR3 DNA: TGTGCCAGCAGTGAAAGGGGGGCAGGGGGGTACACTGAA. This gives the protein CASSERGAGGYTE. The full-length CDR3 reads as CASSERGAGGYTEAFF.

Comment on this clone: The read falls 3 residues short of the CDR3 end, and the missing part is taken from the germline J gene. The chain links TRBV30 to TRBJ2-7; tentatively, D is TRBD2 (7 bases). In germline, CDR1 is GTSNPN, CDR2 SVGIG (reference sequence). This CDR3 is 15 amino acids long. V was clipped by 4 bases and J by 3 bases, with 19 bases between them. This CDR3 is CAWKGGAGRRYEQYF. The CDR3 DNA, read in part, is TGTGCCTGGAAGGGGGGAGCGGGGAGGCGCTACGAG.

On this clone: With the read ending 3 residues before the CDR3 end, the germline J gene is used to fill in that end. V and J are TRBV20-1 and TRBJ2-5; TRBD2 matches at 13 bases. The CDR3 extends over 18 amino acids. Germline assignment: CDR1 DFQATT and CDR2 SNEGSKA (reference sequence). The junction had 12 bases not matched to a gene; V was cut back by 0 bases and J by 5 bases. CDR3 sequence reads: CSARDFGTSGRARETQYF. The covered CDR3 bases are TGCAGTGCTAGAGATTTTGGTACTAGCGGGAGGGCCAGGGAGACC.

Turning to this clone: The CDR3 goes on 3 residues after the read ends, and that part is filled in from the germline J gene. The chain carries TRBV20-1 and TRBJ1-2; TRBD1 is a possible D gene (5 bases). The germline V gene has CDR1 DFQATT and CDR2 SNEGSKA (reference sequence). The CDR3 runs 14 residues. V lost 6 bases and J 0 bases, leaving 14 bases between the germline ends. The covered CDR3 bases are TGCAGTGCCCGGCTACAGGAAACTAACTATGGC. Translating gives CSARLQETNYG. In full, the CDR3 reads CSARLQETNYGYTF.

About this clone: The read finishes 3 residues shy of the CDR3 end, and the germline J gene is used to complete it. The rearrangement uses TRBV27 and TRBJ2-7, with 8 bases fitting TRBD2. The CDR3 length is 16 residues. With 5 bases clipped from V and 5 bases from J, the junction kept 14 bases outside the gene matches. Germline CDR1 reads MNHEY; CDR2 reads SMNVEV (reference sequence). CDR3: CASSLNPGTSDHEQYF. The DNA read from the CDR3 is TGTGCCAGCAGTCTGAACCCCGGGACTAGTGATCACGAG.